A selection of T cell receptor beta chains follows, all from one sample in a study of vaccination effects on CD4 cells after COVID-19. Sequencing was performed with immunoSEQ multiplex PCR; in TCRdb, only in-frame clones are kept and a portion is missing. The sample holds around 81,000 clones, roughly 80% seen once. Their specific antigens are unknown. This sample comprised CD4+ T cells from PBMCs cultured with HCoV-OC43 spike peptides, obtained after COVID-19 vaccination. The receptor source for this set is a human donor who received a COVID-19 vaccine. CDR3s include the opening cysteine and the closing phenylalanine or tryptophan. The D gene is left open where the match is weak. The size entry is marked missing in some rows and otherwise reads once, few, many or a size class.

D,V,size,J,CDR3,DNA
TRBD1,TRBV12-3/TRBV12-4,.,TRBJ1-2,CASRTGQGNRYTF,TGTGCCAGCAGGACAGGACAGGGGAATCGCTACACCTTC
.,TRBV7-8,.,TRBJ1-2,CASSLIGRGDFGYTF,TGTGCCAGCAGCTTAATTGGTAGGGGGGACTTCGGCTACACCTTC
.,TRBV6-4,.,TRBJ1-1,CASSRQVHTEAFF,TGTGCCAGCAGCCGACAGGTGCACACTGAAGCTTTCTTT
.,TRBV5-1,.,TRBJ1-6,CASKRENSPLHF,TGCGCCAGTAAGAGGGAAAATTCACCCCTCCACTTT
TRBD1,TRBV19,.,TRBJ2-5,CASTGTGVQETQYF,TGTGCCAGCACGGGGACAGGAGTTCAAGAGACCCAGTACTTC
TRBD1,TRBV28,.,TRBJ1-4,CASSSRRHRGATNEKLFF,TGTGCCAGCAGCTCCCGTAGGCACAGGGGTGCAACTAATGAAAAACTGTTTTTT
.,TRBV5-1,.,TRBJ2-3,CASSGYGDTQYF,TGCGCCAGCAGCGGCTATGGCGATACGCAGTATTTT
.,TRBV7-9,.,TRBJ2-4,CASSLGAGLGKNIQYF,TGTGCCAGCAGCTTAGGGGCTGGGCTGGGCAAAAACATTCAGTACTTC
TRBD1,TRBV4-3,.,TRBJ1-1,CASSQGPGQGNTEAFF,TGCGCCAGCAGCCAAGGCCCGGGACAGGGGAACACTGAAGCTTTCTTT
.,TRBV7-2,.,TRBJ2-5,CASSWRQEQETQYF,TGTGCCAGCAGCTGGAGACAGGAGCAAGAGACCCAGTACTTC
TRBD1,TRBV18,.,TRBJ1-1,CASSLGQGNTEAFF,TGTGCCAGCTCGCTTGGACAGGGGAACACTGAAGCTTTCTTT
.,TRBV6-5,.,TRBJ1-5,CATTLWTSANQPQHF,TGTGCCACCACACTCTGGACCTCGGCTAATCAGCCCCAGCATTTT
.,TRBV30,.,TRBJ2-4,CAWNYGMGPQYF,TGTGCCTGGAACTACGGGATGGGACCACAGTACTTC
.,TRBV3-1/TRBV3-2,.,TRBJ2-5,CASSQGQLPLSTQYF,TGTGCCAGCAGCCAGGGTCAGCTTCCCCTATCAACCCAGTACTTC
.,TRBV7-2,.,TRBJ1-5,CASSSNSNQPQHF,TGTGCCAGCAGCTCGAATAGCAATCAGCCCCAGCATTTT
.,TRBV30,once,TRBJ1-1,CAWMRGAGEAFF,TGTGCCTGGATGAGGGGGGCGGGTGAAGCTTTCTTT
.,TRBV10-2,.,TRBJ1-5,CASSLTGNSNQPQHF,TGCGCCAGCAGTCTTACCGGTAATAGCAATCAGCCCCAGCATTTT
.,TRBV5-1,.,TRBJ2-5,CASSLEGGRETQYF,TGCGCCAGCAGCTTGGAAGGGGGGAGGGAGACCCAGTACTTC
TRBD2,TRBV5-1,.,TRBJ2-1,CASSSPRGGGGWGEQFF,TGCGCCAGCAGCTCCCCACGGGGGGGCGGGGGGTGGGGTGAGCAGTTCTTC
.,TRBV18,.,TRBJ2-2,CASSPGNLLQNTGELFF,TGTGCCAGCTCACCCGGGAATTTACTACAGAACACCGGGGAGCTGTTTTTT
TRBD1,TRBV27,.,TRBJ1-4,CASSPDRINEKLFF,TGTGCCAGCAGCCCGGACAGGATAAATGAAAAACTGTTTTTT
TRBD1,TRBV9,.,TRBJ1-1,CASSVGQGRNTEAFF,TGTGCCAGCAGCGTAGGACAGGGGCGAAACACTGAAGCTTTCTTT